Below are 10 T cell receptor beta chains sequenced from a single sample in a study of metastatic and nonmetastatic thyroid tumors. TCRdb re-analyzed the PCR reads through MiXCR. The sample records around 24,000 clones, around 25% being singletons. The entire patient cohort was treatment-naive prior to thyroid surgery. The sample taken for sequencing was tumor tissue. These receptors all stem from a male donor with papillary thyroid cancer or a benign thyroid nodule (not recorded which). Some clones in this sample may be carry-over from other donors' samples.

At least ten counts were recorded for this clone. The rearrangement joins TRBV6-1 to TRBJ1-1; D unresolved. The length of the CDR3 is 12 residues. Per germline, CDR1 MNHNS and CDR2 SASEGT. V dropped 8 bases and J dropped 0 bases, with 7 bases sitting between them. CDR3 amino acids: CASSVLNTEAFF. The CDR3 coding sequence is TGTGCCAGCTCAGTCCTGAACACTGAAGCTTTCTTT.

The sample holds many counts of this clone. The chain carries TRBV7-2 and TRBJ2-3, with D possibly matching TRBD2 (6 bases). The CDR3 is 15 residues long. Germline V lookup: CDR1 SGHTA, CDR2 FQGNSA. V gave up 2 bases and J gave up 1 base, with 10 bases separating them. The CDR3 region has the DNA TGTGCCAGCAGCTTAAGGAGGGAGCGCACAGATACGCAGTATTTT. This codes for CASSLRRERTDTQYF.

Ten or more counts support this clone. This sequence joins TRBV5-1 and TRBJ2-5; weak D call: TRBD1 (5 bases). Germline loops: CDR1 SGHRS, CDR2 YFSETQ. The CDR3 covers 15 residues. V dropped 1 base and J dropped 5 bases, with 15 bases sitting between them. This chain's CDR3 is CASSLLAGARETQYF. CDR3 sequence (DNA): TGCGCCAGCAGCTTGTTAGCTGGGGCCAGGGAGACCCAGTACTTC.

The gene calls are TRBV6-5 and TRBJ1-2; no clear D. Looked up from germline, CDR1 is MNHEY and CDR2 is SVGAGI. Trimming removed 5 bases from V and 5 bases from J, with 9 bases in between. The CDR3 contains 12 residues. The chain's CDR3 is CASSAGYYGYTF. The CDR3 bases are TGTGCCAGCAGTGCTGGATATTATGGCTACACCTTC.

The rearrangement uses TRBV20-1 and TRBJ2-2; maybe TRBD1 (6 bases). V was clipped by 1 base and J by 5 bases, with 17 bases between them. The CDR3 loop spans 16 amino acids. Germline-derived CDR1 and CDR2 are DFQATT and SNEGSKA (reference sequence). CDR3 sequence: CSARGDGAGETGELFF. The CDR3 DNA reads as TGCAGTGCTAGAGGCGACGGTGCAGGGGAAACCGGGGAGCTGTTTTTT.

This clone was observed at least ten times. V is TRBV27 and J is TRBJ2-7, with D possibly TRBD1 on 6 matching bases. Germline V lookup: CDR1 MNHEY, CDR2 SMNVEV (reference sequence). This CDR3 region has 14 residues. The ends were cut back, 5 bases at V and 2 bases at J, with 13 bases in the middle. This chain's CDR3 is CASSETGIPYEQYF. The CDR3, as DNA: TGTGCCAGCAGTGAGACAGGAATTCCCTACGAGCAGTACTTC.

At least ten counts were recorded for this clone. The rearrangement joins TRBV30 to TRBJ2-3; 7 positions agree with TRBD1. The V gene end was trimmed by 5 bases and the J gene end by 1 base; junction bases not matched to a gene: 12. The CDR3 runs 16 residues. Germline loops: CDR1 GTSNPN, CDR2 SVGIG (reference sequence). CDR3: CAWYPLRQGRTDTQYF. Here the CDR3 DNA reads TGTGCCTGGTATCCCCTGCGACAGGGACGCACAGATACGCAGTATTTT.

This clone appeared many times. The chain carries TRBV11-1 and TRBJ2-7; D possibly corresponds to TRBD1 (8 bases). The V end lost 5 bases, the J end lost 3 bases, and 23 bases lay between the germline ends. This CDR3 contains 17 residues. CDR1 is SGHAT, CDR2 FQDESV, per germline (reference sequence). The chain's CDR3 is CASSADRTGREIYEQYF. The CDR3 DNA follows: TGTGCCAGCAGCGCGGACCGGACAGGGAGGGAAATCTACGAGCAGTACTTC.

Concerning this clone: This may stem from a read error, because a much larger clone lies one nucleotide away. CDR3 bases: TGTGCCAGCAGCTTAGGCCACGGGACGGCCTATGGCTACACCTTC. It is translated as CASSLGHGTAYGYTF. This chain connects TRBV11-2 to TRBJ1-2; D might be TRBD1 (5 bases). Trimming stripped 1 base from V and 4 bases from J, with 13 bases between. Germline CDR1 reads SGHAT; CDR2 reads FQNNGV. This CDR3 has 15 amino acids.

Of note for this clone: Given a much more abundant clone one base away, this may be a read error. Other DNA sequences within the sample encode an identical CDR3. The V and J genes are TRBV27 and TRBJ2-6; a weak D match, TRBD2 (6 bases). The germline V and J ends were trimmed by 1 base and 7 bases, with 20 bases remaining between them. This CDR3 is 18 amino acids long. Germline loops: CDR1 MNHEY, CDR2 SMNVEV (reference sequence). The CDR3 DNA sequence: TGTGCCAGCAGTTTATGGTGGAGGGGACGTTATGGTGCCAACGTCCTGACTTTC. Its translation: CASSLWWRGRYGANVLTF.